This TCR beta chain was sequenced during a study of OX40 agonist ivuxolimab in advanced cancers. About the study: Ivuxolimab, which patients received intravenously every 2 weeks, was dosed at 0.01 to 10 mg/kg. Under the entry rules, prior anti-PD-1, anti-PD-L1 or anti-CTLA-4 therapy was allowed, and about 38% had some. Study-wide points: At doses 0.1 to 3.0 mg/kg, CD4+ and CD8+ clones expanded.

Method: immunoSEQ multiplex PCR; TCRdb's copy keeps in-frame clones and lacks some. The table includes roughly 56,000 clones, 82% detected once. The CDR3 loop spans 15 amino acids. The V gene end was trimmed by 8 bases and the J gene end by 3 bases; junction bases not matched to a gene: 9. Germline CDR1 SNHLY, CDR2 FYNNEI. A note on this clone: Antigen unknown.

Patients who had autoimmune disease history or got systemic immunosuppression were left out. V gene TRBV2 combines with J gene TRBJ1-5; 8 bases line up with TRBD1. The sample here was CD4+ or CD8+ T cells sorted from blood, taken in a trial of the OX40 agonist ivuxolimab. The TCR sequence derives from an adult with an advanced solid tumor such as melanoma, head and neck, liver or kidney cancer. This chain's CDR3 is CASSGQGGNNQPQHF. DNA for the CDR3: TGTGCCAGCTCCGGACAGGGAGGGAACAATCAGCCCCAGCATTTT.